One sample yielded the 24 T cell receptor beta chains listed below, sequenced in a study of early T cells in non-severe SARS-CoV-2 infection. Each CDR3 protein is one row after TCRdb ran MiXCR on the 5' RACE reads. This table holds roughly 30,000 distinct CDR3 sequences, 5% to 6.5% found once. The sequencing used whole blood, collected at baseline. The receptors were gathered from an adult who was a healthcare worker with PCR-confirmed SARS-CoV-2 infection or an uninfected control (not recorded which).

This clonotype was recorded many times. The chain employs TRBV5-1 and TRBJ2-1; 11 bases are a match to TRBD2. The CDR3 runs to 15 residues. Trimming took 4 bases from V and 3 from J; bases not matched to a gene: 3. Germline CDR1 and CDR2: SGHRS and YFSETQ. The CDR3, as DNA: TGCGCCAGCAGCGGGGGACTAGCGGTCTACAATGAGCAGTTCTTC. Translated, it gives CASSGGLAVYNEQFF.

This clonotype has only a few counts. The chain is built from TRBV12-3 or TRBV12-4 and TRBJ2-7; 9 bases match TRBD1. The CDR3 is made up of 16 amino acids. J gave up 3 bases and V 5 bases, and 11 bases lay outside the gene matches. CDR3 sequence reads: CASSHYDRGRSYEQYF. Here the CDR3 DNA reads TGTGCCAGCAGTCACTATGACAGGGGGAGAAGCTACGAGCAGTACTTC.

This clonotype appeared many times. The V call is TRBV24-1, the J call TRBJ2-6; D gene ambiguous. Germline loops: CDR1 KGHDR, CDR2 SFDVKD. Between the trimmed V and J ends, which lost 7 bases and 0 bases, there was a span of 3 bases. This CDR3 has 13 amino acids. The CDR3 coding sequence is TGTGCCACCAGGGCCTCTGGGGCCAACGTCCTGACTTTC. Residues: CATRASGANVLTF.

This clonotype was observed a handful of times. The chain couples TRBV28 to TRBJ2-2, with D possibly matching TRBD2 (5 bases). This CDR3 spans 14 amino acids. CDR1 and CDR2 from the germline V gene are MDHEN and SYDVKM. V dropped 3 bases and J dropped 7 bases, with 12 bases sitting between them. CDR3 sequence (DNA): TGTGCCAGCAGTTTGAGAGGGTCCAGCGGGGAGCTGTTTTTT. It codes for CASSLRGSSGELFF.

This clonotype has ten or more counts. The chain joins TRBV12-3 or TRBV12-4 to TRBJ1-5; D is uncertain. The V and J ends lost 10 bases and 2 bases respectively, with 15 bases between them. The CDR3 is 14 residues long. The CDR3 spells CATTLGSGNQPQHF. The CDR3 DNA is TGTGCCACGACTCTTGGTTCCGGCAATCAGCCCCAGCATTTT.

This clonotype occurred many times. The chain links TRBV7-8 to TRBJ1-5; possibly TRBD1 for D (5 bases). Germline lookup yields CDR1 SGHVS and CDR2 FQNEAQ. This CDR3 has 16 amino acids. The V and J ends lost 5 bases and 2 bases respectively, with 16 bases between them. The CDR3 DNA reads as TGTGCCAGCAGCGGGGTGGCAGGGAGGGGCAATCAGCCCCAGCATTTT. This gives the protein CASSGVAGRGNQPQHF. The variable domain in full, completed from reference TRBV7-8 and TRBJ1-5, reads GAGVSQSPRYKVAKRGQDVALRCDPISGHVSLFWYQQALGQGPEFLTYFQNEAQLDKSGLPSDRFFAERPEGSVSTLKIQRTQQEDSAVYLCASSGVAGRGNQPQHFGDGTRLSIL.

This clonotype was detected a few times. The chain joins TRBV20-1 to TRBJ2-3; D not certain. The CDR3 runs 12 residues. Germline V gives CDR1 DFQATT, CDR2 SNEGSKA (reference sequence). Trimming cost V 1 base and J 5 bases, with 7 bases left between them. The CDR3 loop reads CSARVSGDTQYF. Written as DNA, the CDR3 is TGCAGTGCTAGAGTATCGGGAGATACGCAGTATTTT.

This clonotype was found many times. The chain recombines TRBV24-1 with TRBJ1-2, with D maybe TRBD1 (5 bases). The germline V gene encodes CDR1 KGHDR and CDR2 SFDVKD. This CDR3 has 13 residues. Trimming removed 9 bases from V and 0 bases from J, with 10 bases in between. The CDR3 nucleotides read TGTGCCACCTCTCAGGGTACTAACTATGGCTACACCTTC. It is translated as CATSQGTNYGYTF.

This clonotype has at least ten counts. The chain links TRBV24-1 to TRBJ2-2; D not certain. V lost 3 bases to trimming and J lost 5 bases, with 9 bases between them. CDR1 is KGHDR, CDR2 SFDVKD, per germline. The CDR3 sequence is 14 residues long. The CDR3 sequence is CATSDPTGTGELFF. The CDR3 DNA reads TGTGCCACCAGTGATCCGACCGGGACCGGGGAGCTGTTTTTT.

This clonotype was seen many times. An end of the junction differs from the germline gene, which may be a read error. This chain links TRBV7-9 with TRBJ2-7; D is unresolved. Germline loops: CDR1 SEHNR, CDR2 FQNEAQ (reference sequence). This CDR3 region has 17 residues. CDR3 in DNA: TGTGCCAGCAGCTATTCCCCGAGGCTAGTTGATTCCTCCGAGCAGTACTTC. It encodes CASSYSPRLVDSSEQYF.

This clonotype turned up a few times. The V and J genes are TRBV12-3 or TRBV12-4 and TRBJ2-7; 8 nucleotides agree with TRBD2. V lost 5 bases and J lost 6; bases outside the gene matches: 9. The CDR3 length is 14 residues. CDR3 sequence reads: CASSVLAEGGEQYF. DNA for the CDR3: TGTGCCAGCAGTGTACTAGCGGAGGGGGGCGAGCAGTACTTC.

This clonotype was recorded at least ten times. The chain uses TRBV7-6 and TRBJ2-2, with a weak D call TRBD1 (5 bases). CDR1 is SGHVS, CDR2 FNYEAQ, per germline. The CDR3 is made up of 13 amino acids. Trimming left V 7 bases short and J 5 bases short, with 11 bases between. CDR3 protein: CASIQGRTGELFF. As DNA, the CDR3 is TGTGCCAGCATCCAGGGAAGGACCGGGGAGCTGTTTTTT.

The CDR3 coding sequence is TGTGCCAGCAGTCTACAGATAACCGGGGAGCTGTTTTTT. As protein: CASSLQITGELFF. The chain joins TRBV12-3 or TRBV12-4 to TRBJ2-2; D gene ambiguous. The CDR3 spans 13 residues. V lost 5 bases and J lost 5, with 9 bases in between.

In its sample, this clonotype was seen many times. The chain employs TRBV6-1 and TRBJ2-7; a possible D gene is TRBD2 (5 bases). In germline, CDR1 is MNHNS, CDR2 SASEGT. This CDR3 is 14 amino acids long. Trimming removed 3 bases at V and 7 bases at J, with 16 bases between. CDR3 region: CASSEASLGGEQYF. The CDR3 DNA reads as TGTGCCAGCAGTGAGGCGAGCCTCGGAGGAGAGCAGTACTTC.

There are many counts of this clonotype. V is TRBV7-3 and J is TRBJ2-1; no clear D. In germline, CDR1 is SGHTA, CDR2 FQGTGA. The V end lost 2 bases, the J end lost 8 bases, and 7 bases lay between the germline ends. CDR3 size: 12 residues. Written as DNA, the CDR3 is TGTGCCAGCAGCTTAGGGGATCATGAGCAGTTCTTC. Amino acids: CASSLGDHEQFF.

There are a few counts of this clonotype. This chain uses TRBV30 with TRBJ1-3; D unresolved. The CDR3 sequence is 11 residues long. V lost 8 bases, J lost 2 bases, and 7 bases lay in between. Germline CDR1 GTSNPN, CDR2 SVGIG (reference sequence). The CDR3 nucleotides read TGTGCCAGGGTTACTGGAAACACCATATATTTT. Its translation: CARVTGNTIYF.

This rearrangement joins TRBV7-9 to TRBJ1-1, with 7 nucleotides matching TRBD1. Germline lookup yields CDR1 SEHNR and CDR2 FQNEAQ (reference sequence). V was clipped by 0 bases and J by 2 bases; unmatched bases: 3. This CDR3 spans 15 amino acids. The CDR3 coding sequence is TGTGCCAGCAGCTTAGCTGAGGGGGCCAACACTGAAGCTTTCTTT. Translation: CASSLAEGANTEAFF.

This clonotype was observed a handful of times. This chain joins TRBV20-1 and TRBJ2-5; the match to TRBD1 covers 7 bases. The CDR3 covers 15 residues. V shed 3 bases, J shed 3 bases, and the junction held 10 bases outside the gene matches. Germline loops: CDR1 DFQATT, CDR2 SNEGSKA (reference sequence). CDR3 in amino acids: CSARGTWDSKETQYF. DNA of the CDR3: TGCAGTGCTAGGGGGACCTGGGACAGTAAAGAGACCCAGTACTTC.

This clonotype was seen at least ten times. The V and J genes are TRBV4-3 and TRBJ2-1, with TRBD2 identical over 12 bases. V gave up 4 bases and J gave up 4 bases; unmatched junction bases: 8. The germline CDR1 and CDR2 sequences are LGHNA and YSLEER. This CDR3 is 17 amino acids long. CDR3 nucleotides: TGCGCCAGCAGCCTACTCCCTAGCGGGGGGGGTTACAATGAGCAGTTCTTC. Its translation is CASSLLPSGGGYNEQFF.

The rearrangement joins TRBV3-2 to TRBJ2-7. TRBV3-2 is recorded as a pseudogene. The CDR3 runs 14 residues. CDR3 DNA: TGTGCCAGCAGCCAACGTGGCACCTCCTACGAGCAGTACTTC. Its translation is CASSQRGTSYEQYF.

This clonotype was seen many times. The chain uses TRBV6-1 and TRBJ1-5, with 7 bases that match TRBD1. The CDR3 contains 14 residues. Germline CDR1 reads MNHNS; CDR2 reads SASEGT. The junction had 7 bases not matched to a gene; V was cut back by 8 bases and J by 3 bases. The CDR3 reads CASARTGVNQPQHF. In DNA form, the CDR3 reads TGTGCCAGCGCCAGGACAGGCGTCAATCAGCCCCAGCATTTT.

This clonotype was seen ten or more times. The chain joins TRBV20-1 to TRBJ2-3; unclear D gene. Trimming removed 4 bases at V and 4 bases at J, with 9 bases between. CDR3 length equals 12 residues. Germline values: CDR1 DFQATT, CDR2 SNEGSKA (reference sequence). CDR3: CSAIEVADTQYF. The DNA for the CDR3 is TGCAGTGCTATCGAAGTGGCAGATACGCAGTATTTT.

Note on this clonotype: Just one base apart from a much larger clone, this may be a read error. The chain is built from TRBV5-1 and TRBJ2-2, with 9 bases matching TRBD2. The trim removed 4 bases at V and 5 bases at J, leaving 6 bases unmatched. CDR1 and CDR2 from the germline V gene are SGHRS and YFSETQ. This CDR3 has 15 amino acids. The DNA of the CDR3 is TGCGCCAGCAGCCATGGGACTAGCAGTACCGGGGAGCTGTTTTTT. It translates to CASSHGTSSTGELFF.

This clonotype was recorded at least ten times. The V call is TRBV6-1, the J call TRBJ2-2, with D hard to call. This CDR3 region has 14 residues. The V end was cut by 8 bases, the J end by 0 bases, with 10 bases between. Germline V gives CDR1 MNHNS, CDR2 SASEGT. CDR3 residues: CASRSYPNTGELFF. The CDR3 bases are TGTGCCAGCCGGTCCTACCCGAACACCGGGGAGCTGTTTTTT.